The next 17 T cell receptor beta chains were all read from a single sample in a study of blood T cells in healthy people across ages. Alongside a J-beta primer mix, a sample-barcoded 5' primer served in a second PCR lasting roughly 6 to 11 cycles. TCRdb fed the 5' RACE reads into MiXCR, producing one record per CDR3 protein. The profile covers over 600,000 distinct CDR3 sequences, with around half appearing a single time and 15% to 20% taken by the ten largest. Material: blood. The receptors here all came from a man aged 80 or over in good health.

This clonotype is a singleton in its sample. This may be a read error, as it is one base from a much larger clone. This chain uses TRBV10-3 with TRBJ2-1; D uncertain. Germline lookup yields CDR1 ENHRY and CDR2 SYGVKD. The CDR3 is made up of 15 amino acids. V lost 6 bases to trimming and J lost 6 bases, with 18 bases between them. Written as DNA, the CDR3 is TGTGCCATCAGCCGTCAGACCCCTTCCACCAATGAGCAGTTCTTC. Translating gives CAISRQTPSTNEQFF.

This chain links TRBV12-3 or TRBV12-4 with TRBJ1-5; D perhaps matches TRBD1 (6 bases). The CDR3 totals 15 residues. The V and J ends lost 6 bases and 7 bases respectively, with 19 bases between them. CDR3 DNA sequence: TGTGCCAGCAGCTTATGGGGGCAGGGGAGGCAGCCCCAGCATTTT. Its translation is CASSLWGQGRQPQHF.

This clonotype was seen a handful of times. The chain employs TRBV20-1 and TRBJ2-5; D not certain. The J call may be mistaken, given a closer DNA end match to TRBJ2-7. CDR3 length: 11 amino acids. The germline gives CDR1 DFQATT, CDR2 SNEGSKA (reference sequence). The CDR3 bases are TGCAGTGCTCCTGGGCTCCACGAGCAGTACTTC. Its protein is CSAPGLHEQYF.

The V gene is TRBV7-3, the J gene TRBJ2-3; a weak D match, TRBD1 (6 bases). Per the germline V gene, CDR1 is SGHTA and CDR2 is FQGTGA. V was clipped by 5 bases and J by 0 bases, with 15 bases between them. CDR3 size: 16 residues. The CDR3 sequence: CASSPSLGQSTDTQYF. The CDR3 nucleotides read TGTGCCAGCAGCCCGAGCCTCGGACAGAGCACAGATACGCAGTATTTT.

In this sample, this clonotype turned up a few times. The chain employs TRBV27 and TRBJ2-1, with 9 bases that match TRBD1. The CDR3 is made up of 17 amino acids. V gave up 0 bases and J gave up 4 bases; unmatched junction bases: 7. The germline gives CDR1 MNHEY, CDR2 SMNVEV (reference sequence). CDR3 DNA: TGTGCCAGCAGTTTATCCCGGACAGGGGTAGGATACAATGAGCAGTTCTTC. Its protein is CASSLSRTGVGYNEQFF.

This clonotype showed up just a few times. V and J are TRBV5-1 and TRBJ2-5; no firm D call. Trimming took off 5 bases at V and 3 bases at J, with 14 bases between the two ends. This CDR3 comprises 14 residues. The V gene's germline CDR1 is SGHRS and CDR2 YFSETQ. This CDR3 is CASRPGLGEETQYF. The DNA for the CDR3 is TGCGCCAGCAGACCAGGCCTCGGAGAAGAGACCCAGTACTTC.

The genes are TRBV10-3 and TRBJ2-1; D remains unclear. The V end lost 5 bases, the J end lost 10 bases, and 9 bases lay between the germline ends. Germline CDR1 reads ENHRY; CDR2 reads SYGVKD. The CDR3 spans 11 residues. CDR3 nucleotide sequence: TGTGCCATCAGTCCGGCCTGGGAGCAGTTCTTC. The encoded protein is CAISPAWEQFF.

V gene TRBV29-1 combines with J gene TRBJ2-7; the D gene is possibly TRBD2 (6 bases). CDR1 is SQVTM and CDR2 is ANQGSEA in the germline V gene. V was pared by 1 base and J by 0 bases, with 13 bases between. The CDR3 totals 15 residues. The DNA of the CDR3 is TGCAGCGTTGAAGCCCCCGGGAGTGGCTCCTACGAGCAGTACTTC. Translated, it gives CSVEAPGSGSYEQYF.

This clonotype was seen only a few times. CDR3 sequence reads: CASSLGLARQYF. In DNA, the CDR3 is TGTGCCAGCAGCTTGGGACTAGCGAGGCAGTATTTT. The V gene is TRBV3-1, the J gene TRBJ2-3; 10 bases line up with TRBD2. J lost 11 bases, V lost 5 bases, and 4 bases had no gene match. Germline CDR1 reads LGHDT; CDR2 reads YNNKEL (reference sequence). This CDR3 contains 12 residues.

The V and J genes are TRBV28 and TRBJ2-7; 10 bases line up with TRBD2. J gave up 4 bases and V 6 bases, and 3 bases lay outside the gene matches. The CDR3 runs 13 residues. Germline CDR1 reads MDHEN; CDR2 reads SYDVKM. The CDR3 loop is CASRETSGYEQYF. The CDR3 DNA follows: TGTGCCAGCAGGGAGACTAGCGGGTACGAGCAGTACTTC.

The chain has TRBV10-3 and TRBJ1-2; D is perhaps TRBD1 (6 bases). V was trimmed by 6 bases and J by 3 bases, leaving 11 bases between them. Germline V lookup: CDR1 ENHRY, CDR2 SYGVKD. This CDR3 is 13 amino acids long. DNA of the CDR3: TGTGCCATCAGCCGGACAGAGTACTATGGCTACACCTTC. Amino acids: CAISRTEYYGYTF.

This clonotype has more than one count but fewer than ten. This chain connects TRBV20-1 to TRBJ2-5; D remains ambiguous. With 7 bases removed from V and 2 bases from J, the gap between germline ends came to 8 bases. CDR1 DFQATT and CDR2 SNEGSKA come from the germline V gene (reference sequence). The CDR3 sequence is 11 residues long. CDR3 protein: CSGETQETQYF. The CDR3 region has the DNA TGCAGTGGAGAGACGCAAGAGACCCAGTACTTC.

This clonotype has only a few counts. This chain joins TRBV5-5 and TRBJ2-3; 7 positions agree with TRBD1. Germline loops: CDR1 SGHKS, CDR2 YYEKEE (reference sequence). J gave up 1 base and V 4 bases, and 9 bases lay outside the gene matches. There are 16 residues in the CDR3. CDR3 sequence reads: CASSRTGASGTDTQYF. The CDR3 DNA reads as TGTGCCAGCAGCCGGACAGGAGCTTCTGGCACAGATACGCAGTATTTT. Based on the CDR3 plus reference TRBV5-5 and TRBJ2-3, the full variable domain is DAGVTQSPTHLIKTRGQQVTLRCSPISGHKSVSWYQQVLGQGPQFIFQYYEKEERGRGNFPDRFSARQFPNYSSELNVNALLLGDSALYLCASSRTGASGTDTQYFGPGTRLTVL.

This clonotype was detected a few times. The rearrangement uses TRBV5-1 and TRBJ2-1; TRBD1 agrees at 10 bases. The CDR3 extends over 16 amino acids. Germline V gives CDR1 SGHRS, CDR2 YFSETQ. Trimming at V came to 2 bases and at J to 5 bases, leaving 7 bases not matched to a gene. The CDR3: CASSFFGTGDHNEQFF. For the CDR3, the DNA is TGCGCCAGCAGCTTTTTCGGGACAGGGGACCACAATGAGCAGTTCTTC. The variable domain in full, completed from reference TRBV5-1 and TRBJ2-1, reads KAGVTQTPRYLIKTRGQQVTLSCSPISGHRSVSWYQQTPGQGLQFLFEYFSETQRNKGNFPGRFSGRQFSNSRSEMNVSTLELGDSALYLCASSFFGTGDHNEQFFGPGTRLTVL.

The rearrangement links TRBV21-1 to TRBJ2-7; the table names TRBD2, a call not compared with the DNA. TRBV21-1 is listed as a pseudogene. The CDR3 contains 10 residues. This CDR3 is CARGEYEQYF. CDR3 bases: TGTGCCAGGGGAGAGTACGAGCAGTACTTC.

The chain uses TRBV10-3 and TRBJ1-2; D possibly corresponds to TRBD1 (6 bases). Trimming stripped 5 bases from V and 0 bases from J, with 13 bases between. The CDR3 runs 15 residues. The germline V gene has CDR1 ENHRY and CDR2 SYGVKD. Here the CDR3 reads CAISRQVEANYGYTF. The CDR3, as DNA: TGTGCCATCAGTAGACAGGTTGAGGCTAACTATGGCTACACCTTC.

The chain combines TRBV14 with TRBJ1-1; D ambiguous. There are 13 residues in the CDR3. V lost 5 bases, J lost 0 bases, and 7 bases lay in between. Germline CDR1 and CDR2: SGHDN and FVKESK. CDR3 nucleotides: TGTGCCAGCAGCGAGACATTGAACACTGAAGCTTTCTTT. Protein: CASSETLNTEAFF.